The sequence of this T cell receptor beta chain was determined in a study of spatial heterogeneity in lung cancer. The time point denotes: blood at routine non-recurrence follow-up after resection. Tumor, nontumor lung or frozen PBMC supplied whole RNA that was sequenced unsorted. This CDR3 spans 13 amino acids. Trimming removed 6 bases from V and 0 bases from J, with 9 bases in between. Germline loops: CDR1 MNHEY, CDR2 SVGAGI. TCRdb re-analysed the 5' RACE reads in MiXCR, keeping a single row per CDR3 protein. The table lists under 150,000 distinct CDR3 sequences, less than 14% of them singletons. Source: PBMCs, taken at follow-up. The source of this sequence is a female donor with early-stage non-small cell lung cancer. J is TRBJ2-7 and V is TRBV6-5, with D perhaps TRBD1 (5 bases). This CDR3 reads CASSPTVSYEQYF. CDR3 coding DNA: TGTGCCAGCAGCCCGACAGTCTCCTACGAGCAGTACTTC.